This TCR beta chain was sequenced during a study of blood T cell repertoires in COVID-19. About the research overall: The United States, Italy and Spain were the sources of the acute and convalescent COVID-19 samples. Sample material is recorded as cDNA or gDNA derived from T cells, B-cell-depleted T cells, or PBMCs.

In the authors' workflow: Scientists estimated how many nucleated cells there were by amplifying reference gene primers. TCRdb's table, derived via immunoSEQ multiplex PCR, lists solely in-frame clones and lacks some. From that table come the V and J calls and clone size; the DNA was used to work out D and trimming. The table shows 150,000 to 160,000 clones, with 60% to 85% occurring only once. This CDR3 contains 16 residues. The ends lost 1 base at V and 1 base at J; junction bases unmatched: 4. The germline V gene encodes CDR1 KGHDR and CDR2 SFDVKD. The V gene is TRBV24-1, the J gene TRBJ2-3; 7 bases map to TRBD1. Input material: peripheral blood. This receptor was obtained from a man aged 80 or over with acute or convalescent COVID-19. The CDR3 DNA is TGTGCCACCAGTGATTTCTCGCAGGGGGGCACAGATACGCAGTATTTT. Amino acid sequence: CATSDFSQGGTDTQYF.